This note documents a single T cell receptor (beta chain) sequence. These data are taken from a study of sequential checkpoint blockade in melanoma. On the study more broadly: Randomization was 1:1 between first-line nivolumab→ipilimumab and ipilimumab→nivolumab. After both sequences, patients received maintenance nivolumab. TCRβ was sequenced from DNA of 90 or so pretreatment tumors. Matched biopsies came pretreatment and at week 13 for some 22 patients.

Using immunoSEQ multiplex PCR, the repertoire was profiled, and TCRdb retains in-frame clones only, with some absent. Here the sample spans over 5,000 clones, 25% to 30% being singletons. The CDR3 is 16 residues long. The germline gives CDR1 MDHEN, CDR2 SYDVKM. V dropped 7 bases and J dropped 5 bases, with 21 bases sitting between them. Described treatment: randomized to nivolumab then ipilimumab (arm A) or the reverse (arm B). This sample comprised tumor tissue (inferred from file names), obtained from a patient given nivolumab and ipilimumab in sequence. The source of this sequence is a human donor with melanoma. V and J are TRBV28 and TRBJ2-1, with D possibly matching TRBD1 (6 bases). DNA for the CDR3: TGTGCCAGCACCTTTAGGGACATCTTGACAAACAATGAGCAGTTCTTC. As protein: CASTFRDILTNNEQFF.